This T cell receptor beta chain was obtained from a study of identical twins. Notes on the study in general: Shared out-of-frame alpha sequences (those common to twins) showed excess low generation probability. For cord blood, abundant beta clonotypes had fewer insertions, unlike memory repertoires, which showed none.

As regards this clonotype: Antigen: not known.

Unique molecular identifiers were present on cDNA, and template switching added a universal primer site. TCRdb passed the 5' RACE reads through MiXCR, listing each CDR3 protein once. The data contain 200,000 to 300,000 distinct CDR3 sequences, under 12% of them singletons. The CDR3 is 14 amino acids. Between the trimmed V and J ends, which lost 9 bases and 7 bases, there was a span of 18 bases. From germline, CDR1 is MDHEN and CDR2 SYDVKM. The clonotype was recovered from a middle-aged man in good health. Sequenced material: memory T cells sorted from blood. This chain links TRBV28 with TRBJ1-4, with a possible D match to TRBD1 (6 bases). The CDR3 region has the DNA TGTGCCAGTACCTCGGGGGGCGGTGGTGAAAAACTGTTTTTT. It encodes CASTSGGGGEKLFF.